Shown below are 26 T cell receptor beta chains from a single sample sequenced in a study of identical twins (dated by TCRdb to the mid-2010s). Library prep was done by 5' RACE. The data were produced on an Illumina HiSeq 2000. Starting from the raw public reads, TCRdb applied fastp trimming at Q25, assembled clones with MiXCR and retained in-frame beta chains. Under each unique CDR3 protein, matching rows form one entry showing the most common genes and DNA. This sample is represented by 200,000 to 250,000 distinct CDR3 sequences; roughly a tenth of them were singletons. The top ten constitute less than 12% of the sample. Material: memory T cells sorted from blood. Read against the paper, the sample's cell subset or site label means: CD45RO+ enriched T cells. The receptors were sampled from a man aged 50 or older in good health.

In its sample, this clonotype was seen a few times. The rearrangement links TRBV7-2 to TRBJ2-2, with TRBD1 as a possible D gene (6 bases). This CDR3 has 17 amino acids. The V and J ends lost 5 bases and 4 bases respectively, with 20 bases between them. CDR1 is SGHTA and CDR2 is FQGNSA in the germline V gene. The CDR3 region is CASSLRWGTQGTGELFF. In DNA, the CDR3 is TGTGCCAGCAGCCTACGGTGGGGGACACAGGGCACCGGGGAGCTGTTTTTT.

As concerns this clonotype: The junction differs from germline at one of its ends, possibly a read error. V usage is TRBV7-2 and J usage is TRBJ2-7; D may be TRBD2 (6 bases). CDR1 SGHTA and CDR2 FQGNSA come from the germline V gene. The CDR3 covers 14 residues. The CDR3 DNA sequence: TGTGCCAGCAGCGCGGGGAGGAAGTCCTACGCGCAGTACTTC. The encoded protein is CASSAGRKSYAQYF.

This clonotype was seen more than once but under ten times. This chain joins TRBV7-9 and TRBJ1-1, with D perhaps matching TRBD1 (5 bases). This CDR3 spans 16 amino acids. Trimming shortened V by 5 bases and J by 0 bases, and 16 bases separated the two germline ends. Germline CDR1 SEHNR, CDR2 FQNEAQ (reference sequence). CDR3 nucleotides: TGTGCCAGCAGCCCCCGGGGCAGTATTCTGAACACTGAAGCTTTCTTT. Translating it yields CASSPRGSILNTEAFF.

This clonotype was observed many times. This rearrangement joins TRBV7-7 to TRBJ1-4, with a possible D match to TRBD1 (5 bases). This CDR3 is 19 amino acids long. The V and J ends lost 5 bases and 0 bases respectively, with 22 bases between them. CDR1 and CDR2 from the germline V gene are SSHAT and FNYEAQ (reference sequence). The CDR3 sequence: CASSTPRGKDYSTNEKLFF. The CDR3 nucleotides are TGTGCCAGCAGCACCCCCCGGGGGAAGGATTATTCAACTAATGAAAAACTGTTTTTT.

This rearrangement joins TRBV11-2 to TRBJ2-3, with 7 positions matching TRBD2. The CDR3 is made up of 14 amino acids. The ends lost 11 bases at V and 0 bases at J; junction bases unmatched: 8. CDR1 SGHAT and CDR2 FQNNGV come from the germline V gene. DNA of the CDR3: TGTGCCGGGGGGGGGGGACTCAGCACAGATACGCAGTATTTT. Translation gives CAGGGGLSTDTQYF.

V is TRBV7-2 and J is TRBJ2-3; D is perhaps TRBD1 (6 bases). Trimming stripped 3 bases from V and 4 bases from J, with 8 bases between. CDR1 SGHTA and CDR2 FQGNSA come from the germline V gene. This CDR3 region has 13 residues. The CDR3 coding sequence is TGTGCCAGCAGCTTCAGGGGTGCAGATACGCAGTATTTT. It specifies CASSFRGADTQYF.

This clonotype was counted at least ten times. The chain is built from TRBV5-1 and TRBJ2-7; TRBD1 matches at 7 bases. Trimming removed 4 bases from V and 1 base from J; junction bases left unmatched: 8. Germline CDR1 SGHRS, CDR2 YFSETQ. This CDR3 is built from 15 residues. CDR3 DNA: TGCGCCAGCAGCCTGGACGGGACAGCATCCTACGAGCAGTACTTC. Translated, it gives CASSLDGTASYEQYF.

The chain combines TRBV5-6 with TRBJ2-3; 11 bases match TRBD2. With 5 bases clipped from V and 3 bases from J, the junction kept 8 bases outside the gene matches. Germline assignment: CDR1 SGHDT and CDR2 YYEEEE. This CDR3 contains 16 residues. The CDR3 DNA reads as TGTGCCAGCAGGTTAGCGGGGGGGGAATGGACAGATACGCAGTATTTT. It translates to CASRLAGGEWTDTQYF.

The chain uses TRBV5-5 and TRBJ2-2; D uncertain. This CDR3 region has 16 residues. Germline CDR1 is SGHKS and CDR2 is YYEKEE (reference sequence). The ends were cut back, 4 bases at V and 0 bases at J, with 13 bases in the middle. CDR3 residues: CASSPRNSANTGELFF. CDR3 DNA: TGTGCCAGCAGCCCCAGGAATTCAGCGAACACCGGGGAGCTGTTTTTT.

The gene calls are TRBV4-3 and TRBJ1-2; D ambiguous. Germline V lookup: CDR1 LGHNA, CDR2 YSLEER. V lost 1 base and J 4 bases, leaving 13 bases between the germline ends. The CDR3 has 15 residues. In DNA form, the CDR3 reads TGCGCCAGCAGCCAAGGTGGAGGGAGAGGCTATGGCTACACCTTC. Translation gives CASSQGGGRGYGYTF.

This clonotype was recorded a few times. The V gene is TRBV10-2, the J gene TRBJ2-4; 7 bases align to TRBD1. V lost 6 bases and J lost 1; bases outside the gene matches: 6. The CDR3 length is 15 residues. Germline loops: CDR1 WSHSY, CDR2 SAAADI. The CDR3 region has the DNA TGCGCCAGCAGCCTAGGGGACAGCGCCAAAAACATTCAGTACTTC. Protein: CASSLGDSAKNIQYF.

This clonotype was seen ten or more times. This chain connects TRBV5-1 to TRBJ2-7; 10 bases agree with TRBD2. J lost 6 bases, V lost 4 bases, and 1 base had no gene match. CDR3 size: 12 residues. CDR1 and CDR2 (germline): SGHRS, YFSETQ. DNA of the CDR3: TGCGCCAGCAGCAGCGGGGGGGCCGAGCAGTACTTC. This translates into CASSSGGAEQYF.

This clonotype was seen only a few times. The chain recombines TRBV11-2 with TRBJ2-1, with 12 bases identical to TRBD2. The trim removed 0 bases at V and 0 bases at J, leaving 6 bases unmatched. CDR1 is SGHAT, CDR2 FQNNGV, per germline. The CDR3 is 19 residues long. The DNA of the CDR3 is TGTGCCAGCAGCTTAGATTCTAGCGGGGGGGTTAGCTCCTACAATGAGCAGTTCTTC. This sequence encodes CASSLDSSGGVSSYNEQFF.

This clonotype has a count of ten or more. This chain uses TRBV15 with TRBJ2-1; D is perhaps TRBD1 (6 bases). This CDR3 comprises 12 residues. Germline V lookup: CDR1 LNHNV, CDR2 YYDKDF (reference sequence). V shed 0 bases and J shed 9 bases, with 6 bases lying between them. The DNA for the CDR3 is TGTGCCACCAGCAGAGAGGGGGCTGAGCAGTTCTTC. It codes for CATSREGAEQFF.

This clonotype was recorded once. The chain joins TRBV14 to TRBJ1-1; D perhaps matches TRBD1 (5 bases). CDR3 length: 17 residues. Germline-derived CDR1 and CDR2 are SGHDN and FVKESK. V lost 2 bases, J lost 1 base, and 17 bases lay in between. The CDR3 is CASSQILVRGENTEAFF. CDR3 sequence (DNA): TGTGCCAGCAGCCAAATACTCGTGCGGGGGGAGAACACTGAAGCTTTCTTT.

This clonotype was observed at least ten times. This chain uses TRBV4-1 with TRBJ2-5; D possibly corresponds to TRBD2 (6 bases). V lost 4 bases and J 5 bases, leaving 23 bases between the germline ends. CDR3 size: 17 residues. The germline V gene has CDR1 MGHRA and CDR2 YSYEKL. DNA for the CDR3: TGCGCCAGCAGCCCGGTAGGGCGTCGGCGGGGCGGGGAGACCCAGTACTTC. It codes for CASSPVGRRRGGETQYF.

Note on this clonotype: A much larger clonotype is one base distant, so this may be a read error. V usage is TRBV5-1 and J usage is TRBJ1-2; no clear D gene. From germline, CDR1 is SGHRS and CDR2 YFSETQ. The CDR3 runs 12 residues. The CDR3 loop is CASSDGNYGSTF. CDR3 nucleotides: TGCGCCAGCAGCGATGGAAACTATGGCTCCACCTTC.

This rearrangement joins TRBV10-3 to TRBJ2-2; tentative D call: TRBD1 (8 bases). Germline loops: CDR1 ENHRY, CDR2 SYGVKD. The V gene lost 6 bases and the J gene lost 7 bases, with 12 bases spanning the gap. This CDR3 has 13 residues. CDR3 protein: CAIRDRDYGELFF. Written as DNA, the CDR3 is TGTGCCATCAGGGACAGGGACTACGGGGAGCTGTTTTTT.

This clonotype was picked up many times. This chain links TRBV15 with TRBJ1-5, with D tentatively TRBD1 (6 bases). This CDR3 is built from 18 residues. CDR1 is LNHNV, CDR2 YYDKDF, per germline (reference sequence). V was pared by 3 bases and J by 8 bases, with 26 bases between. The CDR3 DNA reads TGTGCCACCAGCAGTAGGGGTAGGGGACACCGAAACGTGAAGCCCCAGCATTTT. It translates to CATSSRGRGHRNVKPQHF.

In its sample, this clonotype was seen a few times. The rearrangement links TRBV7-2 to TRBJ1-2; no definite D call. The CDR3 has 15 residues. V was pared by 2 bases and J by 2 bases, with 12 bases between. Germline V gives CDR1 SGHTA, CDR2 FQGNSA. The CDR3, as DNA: TGTGCCAGCAGCTTACAACGGGGAGGGAACTATGGCTACACCTTC. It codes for CASSLQRGGNYGYTF.

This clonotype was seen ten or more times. The CDR3, as DNA: TGTGCCAGCAGCTTATCGGGGACTAGCAGTGAGCAGTTCTTC. Its translation: CASSLSGTSSEQFF. This chain links TRBV7-9 with TRBJ2-1; the match to TRBD2 covers 9 bases. Trimming took 2 bases from V and 9 from J; bases not matched to a gene: 5. This CDR3 has 14 residues. Germline values: CDR1 SEHNR, CDR2 FQNEAQ (reference sequence).

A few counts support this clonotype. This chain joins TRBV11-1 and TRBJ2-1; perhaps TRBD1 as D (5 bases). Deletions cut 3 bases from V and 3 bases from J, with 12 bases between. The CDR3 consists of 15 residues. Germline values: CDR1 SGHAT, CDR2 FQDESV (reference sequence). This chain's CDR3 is CASSFPQGIYNEQFF. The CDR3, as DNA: TGTGCCAGCAGCTTCCCGCAGGGTATCTACAATGAGCAGTTCTTC.

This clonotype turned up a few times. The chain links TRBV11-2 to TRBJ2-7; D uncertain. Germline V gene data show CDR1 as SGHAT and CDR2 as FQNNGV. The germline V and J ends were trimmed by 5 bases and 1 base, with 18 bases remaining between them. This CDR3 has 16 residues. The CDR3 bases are TGTGCCAGCAGCCAGAGCTCGGGTGTGGCATCCTACGAGCAGTACTTC. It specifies CASSQSSGVASYEQYF.

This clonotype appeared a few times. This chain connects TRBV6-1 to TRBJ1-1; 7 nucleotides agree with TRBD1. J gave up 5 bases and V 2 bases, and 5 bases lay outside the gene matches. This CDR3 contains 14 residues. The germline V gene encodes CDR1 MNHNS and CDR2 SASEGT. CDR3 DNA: TGTGCCAGCAGTGAACAGGGGGGAAGGACTGAAGCTTTCTTT. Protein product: CASSEQGGRTEAFF.

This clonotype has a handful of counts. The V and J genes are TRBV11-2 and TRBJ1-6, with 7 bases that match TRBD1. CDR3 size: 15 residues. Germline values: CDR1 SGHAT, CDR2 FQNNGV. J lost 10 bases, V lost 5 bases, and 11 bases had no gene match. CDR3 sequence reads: CASSLARGRGSPLHF. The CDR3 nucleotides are TGTGCCAGCAGCCTAGCGAGGGGGCGCGGCTCACCCCTCCACTTT.

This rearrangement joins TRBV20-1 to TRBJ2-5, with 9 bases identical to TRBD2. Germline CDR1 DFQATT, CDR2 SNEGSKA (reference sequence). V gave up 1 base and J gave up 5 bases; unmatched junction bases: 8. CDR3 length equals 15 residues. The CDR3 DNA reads TGCAGTGCTAGAGTAGCTAGCGGGAATTGGGAGACCCAGTACTTC. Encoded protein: CSARVASGNWETQYF.